Sequencing of this TCR beta chain was carried out in a study of cytomegalovirus exposure and HLA in healthy donors. This table comes from immunoSEQ multiplex PCR, and its TCRdb copy is limited to in-frame clones, with some not included. The table records around 180,000 clones, more than 70% of them present only once. V lost 6 bases and J lost 6, with 13 bases in between. The germline V gene encodes CDR1 LNHDA and CDR2 SQIVND (reference sequence). The CDR3 spans 13 residues. Whole-study results and caveats: Many donors carried some public TCRs, although rarity characterized most TCR sequences. The classifier was said to identify cytomegalovirus status with high specificity and sensitivity. Clusters of TCRs from the first cohort tended to co-occur in the roughly 120 validation repertoires (as a later analysis found).

Comment on this clone: Its specificity is not known.

The donors were part of the validation cohort of 120 subjects. That cohort was separate from the first cohort, which comprised fewer than 800 subjects. The clonotype originates from a young woman in good health and CMV-seronegative. The chain recombines TRBV19 with TRBJ2-3, with TRBD1 as a possible D gene (6 bases). Sequenced input: PBMCs. CDR3 sequence reads: CASSFVTGDTQYF. The CDR3 nucleotides are TGTGCCAGTAGCTTCGTTACAGGGGATACGCAGTATTTT.